Reported below is one T cell receptor beta chain. Its specific antigen is unknown. Base qualities are missing; no much larger clone stands one base away. Taken with the paper, the label for treatment or condition translates to: live attenuated yellow fever vaccine strain. At each blood-draw timepoint, two biological replicates of bulk PBMCs were obtained. PBMCs were isolated from peripheral blood using a standard Ficoll-Paque protocol. TriZol was used to extract RNA from bulk PBMCs, CD4 and CD8 fractions, and dextramer-positive and dextramer-negative fractions. This specimen belongs to a study of T cells after yellow fever vaccination (dated by TCRdb to the late 2010s). Concerning the study at large: Libraries from fractions with low cell numbers were prepared with the SMART-Seq v4 Ultra Low Input RNA kit. To track T-cell clones before and after primary and booster YFV17D yellow fever vaccination, bulk TCR alpha and beta repertoires were sequenced longitudinally. The cohort comprised two healthy male donors, one aged 18 to 30 and one aged 30 to 40 years. Blood was collected at multiple timepoints before and after primary and secondary immunization, and bulk PBMC replicates and cell subsets were isolated. On the study overall, not on this receptor specifically: Most clones expanded after primary vaccination were re-detected after the booster (about 96% of CD4 and approximately 88% of CD8), suggesting broad memory maintenance. A small fraction of clonotypes showed up in both the CD4 and CD8 compartments, probably as a result of convergent recombination. Compared with the primary T-cell response, the secondary T-cell response was faster but weaker, reaching its peak on day 5 rather than on day 15. Because abundant contaminating clonotypes from the bulk population could be contained in FACS-sorted repertoires, computational filtering was required. The study included only a couple of donors, which limits how far the findings can be generalized.

Looking up the germline V gene (reference sequence) yields CDR1 LGHDT and CDR2 YNNKEL. The junction shows trimming of 2 bases on V and 1 base on J, plus 14 bases between the germline ends. The CDR3 sequence holds 16 residues, the cysteine and phenylalanine included. Only CDR3 DNA remains: 48 bases, in frame from the first base. TCR cDNA was synthesized by 5'RACE template switching, through which a universal primer site and unique molecular identifiers were introduced. Priming for cDNA synthesis came from both the TCR alpha and TCR beta constant segments. Library amplification used two PCR steps, and the second PCR step added sample barcodes and sequencing adapters. Libraries were sequenced on Illumina HiSeq 2500 (2x100 bp) or NovaSeq (2x150 bp). For the original study's pipeline: MIGEC handled demultiplexing of reads and collapsing into UMI consensus sequences, while MiXCR performed V(D)J alignment. Clonotypes responding to the vaccine were identified with edgeR on replicate PBMC samples, with the criteria of FDR below 0.01 and a log2 fold change above 5 up to day 15. Each bulk clonotype received a CD4 or CD8 identity based on whether the sequenced CD4 or CD8 repertoire contained that clonotype at higher abundance. Using fastp trimming at Q25 and MiXCR clonotype assembly, TCRdb reanalyzed the public sequencing data and kept in-frame beta chains. Each entry is one CDR3 protein sequence, shown with its most common DNA and genes. None of the V and J calls come from the authors' own analysis; TCRdb made them. The sample table holds a few hundred thousand distinct CDR3 sequences, of which under 25% were seen once. Over 11% of the sample is taken by the ten largest.

The source was PBMCs, collected 15 days after the yellow fever booster vaccination. This receptor was obtained from a young man who received the YFV17D yellow fever vaccine. Recombination connected TRBV3-1 to TRBJ2-5; TRBD2 could be the D gene, as 6 bases match. The sequence in DNA is TGTGCCAGCAGCCAATGGCTAGCGTACACCCAAGAGACCCAGTACTTC. The resulting protein is CASSQWLAYTQETQYF.